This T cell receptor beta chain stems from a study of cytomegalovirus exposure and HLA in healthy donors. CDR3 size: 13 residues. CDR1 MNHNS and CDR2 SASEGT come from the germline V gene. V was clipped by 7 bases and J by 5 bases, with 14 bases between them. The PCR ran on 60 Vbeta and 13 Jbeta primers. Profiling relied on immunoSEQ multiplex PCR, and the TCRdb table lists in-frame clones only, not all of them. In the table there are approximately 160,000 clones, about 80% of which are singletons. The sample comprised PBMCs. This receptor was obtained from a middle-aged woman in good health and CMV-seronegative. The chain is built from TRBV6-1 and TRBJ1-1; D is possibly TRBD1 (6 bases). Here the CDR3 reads CASTTTGRTEAFF. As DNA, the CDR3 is TGTGCCAGCACGACCACAGGGAGAACTGAAGCTTTCTTT.